These 18 T cell receptor beta chains share one sample of origin, sequenced in a study of blood T cell repertoires in COVID-19. TCRdb's table, derived via immunoSEQ multiplex PCR, lists solely in-frame clones and lacks some. The data hold about 250,000 clones, with around 84% observed a single time. Material for sequencing was PBMCs or T cells enriched from blood (not recorded which). The receptors come from a man aged 18 to 29 who had recovered from COVID-19.

This rearrangement joins TRBV19 to TRBJ1-2, with TRBD1 identical over 9 bases. This CDR3 has 15 residues. CDR1 is LNHDA, CDR2 SQIVND, per germline (reference sequence). The junction had 9 bases not matched to a gene; V was cut back by 7 bases and J by 3 bases. This CDR3 is CASTPDRGRYYGYTF. The CDR3 DNA follows: TGTGCCAGTACCCCGGACAGGGGTAGGTACTATGGCTACACCTTC.

The chain joins TRBV2 to TRBJ2-7; TRBD1 matches 7 bases. Germline loops: CDR1 SNHLY, CDR2 FYNNEI. CDR3 length: 13 amino acids. J gave up 1 base and V 9 bases, and 6 bases lay outside the gene matches. The CDR3 spells CASRQGMSYEQYF. The DNA for the CDR3 is TGTGCCAGTAGACAGGGAATGTCCTACGAGCAGTACTTC.

The chain combines TRBV9 with TRBJ2-2; weak D call: TRBD1 (6 bases). The V and J ends lost 3 bases and 0 bases respectively, with 9 bases between them. Germline V CDR1 and CDR2: SGDLS, YYNGEE. This CDR3 has 15 residues. This CDR3 is CASSGTASNTGELFF. For the CDR3, the DNA is TGTGCCAGCAGCGGGACAGCCTCGAACACCGGGGAGCTGTTTTTT.

This clone was detected once. The genes are TRBV5-4 and TRBJ2-1; 15 positions match TRBD2. Germline-derived CDR1 and CDR2 are SGHNT and YYREEE (reference sequence). The CDR3 totals 19 residues. V dropped 0 bases and J dropped 8; count of bases not matched to a gene: 12. CDR3 DNA sequence: TGTGCCAGCAGCTTGGAGGGACTAGCGGGAGGTTTTTGGGAGGATGAGCAGTTCTTC. It codes for CASSLEGLAGGFWEDEQFF.

The CDR3 nucleotides are TGTGCCAGCAGGCAAACTAGCGGGAGCTCCTACAATGAGCAGTTCTTC. It yields the protein CASRQTSGSSYNEQFF. V and J are TRBV28 and TRBJ2-1; 11 bases match TRBD2. Germline CDR1 reads MDHEN; CDR2 reads SYDVKM. J was trimmed by 0 bases and V by 6 bases; bases with no gene match: 4. This CDR3 has 16 amino acids.

The genes are TRBV5-1 and TRBJ2-5; D gene unclear. CDR1 is SGHRS and CDR2 is YFSETQ in the germline V gene. The CDR3 has 11 residues. V was clipped by 5 bases and J by 3 bases, with 5 bases between them. The CDR3 nucleotides read TGCGCCAGCAGAATAGAAGAGACCCAGTACTTC. Translation gives CASRIEETQYF.

The chain has TRBV5-6 and TRBJ2-5; TRBD1 aligns across 8 bases. The CDR3 loop spans 16 amino acids. J was trimmed by 4 bases and V by 1 base; bases with no gene match: 9. Germline V lookup: CDR1 SGHDT, CDR2 YYEEEE. The CDR3 loop is CASSLTLGQGRETQYF. The CDR3 DNA is TGTGCCAGCAGCTTGACCCTTGGACAGGGTAGAGAGACCCAGTACTTC.

This chain uses TRBV19 with TRBJ1-1, with a weak D call TRBD1 (6 bases). The CDR3 covers 14 residues. The V gene lost 6 bases and the J gene lost 0 bases, with 11 bases spanning the gap. From germline, CDR1 is LNHDA and CDR2 SQIVND (reference sequence). The CDR3: CASRYRELNTEAFF. As DNA, the CDR3 is TGTGCCAGTAGATACAGGGAGTTGAACACTGAAGCTTTCTTT. Full variable domain (remainder filled in from reference TRBV19 and TRBJ1-1): DGGITQSPKYLFRKEGQNVTLSCEQNLNHDAMYWYRQDPGQGLRLIYYSQIVNDFQKGDIAEGYSVSREKKESFPLTVTSAQKNPTAFYLCASRYRELNTEAFFGQGTRLTVV.

The rearrangement uses TRBV5-6 and TRBJ2-3; possibly TRBD2 for D (5 bases). The CDR3 is 15 amino acids. Trimming stripped 2 bases from V and 4 bases from J, with 14 bases between. CDR1 and CDR2 (germline): SGHDT, YYEEEE. This CDR3 reads CASSFPLRESDTQYF. The CDR3 nucleotides read TGTGCCAGCAGCTTTCCTCTTCGGGAATCAGATACGCAGTATTTT.

The chain carries TRBV19 and TRBJ2-5; 8 bases align to TRBD2. J lost 4 bases, V lost 5 bases, and 9 bases had no gene match. The CDR3 covers 15 residues. Looked up from germline, CDR1 is LNHDA and CDR2 is SQIVND (reference sequence). The CDR3: CASSPSGGGGETQYF. The DNA of the CDR3 is TGTGCCAGTAGTCCGAGCGGGGGAGGGGGAGAGACCCAGTACTTC.

This chain links TRBV5-1 with TRBJ2-7; TRBD2 aligns across 11 bases. There are 15 residues in the CDR3. V gave up 0 bases and J gave up 4 bases; unmatched junction bases: 3. Germline lookup yields CDR1 SGHRS and CDR2 YFSETQ. CDR3 nucleotide sequence: TGCGCCAGCAGCTTGGGTCTAGCGGGAGGTTACGAGCAGTACTTC. As protein: CASSLGLAGGYEQYF. Complete variable domain (other parts from reference TRBV5-1 and TRBJ2-7): KAGVTQTPRYLIKTRGQQVTLSCSPISGHRSVSWYQQTPGQGLQFLFEYFSETQRNKGNFPGRFSGRQFSNSRSEMNVSTLELGDSALYLCASSLGLAGGYEQYFGPGTRLTVT.

The chain has TRBV18 and TRBJ2-7, with a weak D call TRBD2 (6 bases). V was trimmed by 1 base and J by 4 bases, leaving 14 bases between them. The CDR3 consists of 15 residues. The germline V gene has CDR1 KGHSH and CDR2 LQKENI. The CDR3 is CASSPLRGSAYEQYF. The DNA for the CDR3 is TGTGCCAGCTCACCACTCCGGGGGTCGGCATACGAGCAGTACTTC.

V is TRBV10-3 and J is TRBJ2-1, with 9 bases that match TRBD1. Germline values: CDR1 ENHRY, CDR2 SYGVKD. This CDR3 spans 16 amino acids. V shed 6 bases and J 0 bases; nucleotides not matched to a gene: 6. DNA for the CDR3: TGTGCCATCAGAGGACAGGGGTCGAGCTCCTACAATGAGCAGTTCTTC. Translated, it gives CAIRGQGSSSYNEQFF.

The V call is TRBV28, the J call TRBJ1-5; possible D gene TRBD1, 5 bases. Germline CDR1 and CDR2: MDHEN and SYDVKM. The V gene lost 6 bases and the J gene lost 7 bases, with 16 bases spanning the gap. CDR3 length: 14 residues. The CDR3 here is CASSLPGGYQPQHF. The CDR3 DNA reads as TGTGCCAGCAGCCTTCCGGGGGGGTACCAGCCCCAGCATTTT.

The chain recombines TRBV7-9 with TRBJ2-2; TRBD2 matches 10 bases. CDR3 length: 17 amino acids. J was trimmed by 2 bases and V by 6 bases; bases with no gene match: 9. CDR1 and CDR2 (germline): SEHNR, FQNEAQ (reference sequence). CDR3 in DNA: TGTGCCAGCAGTTCCCGATTAGCGGGAGGAAACACCGGGGAGCTGTTTTTT. Translation: CASSSRLAGGNTGELFF.

The chain links TRBV5-8 to TRBJ2-7; TRBD2 is a possible D gene (5 bases). This CDR3 region has 15 residues. From germline, CDR1 is SGHTS and CDR2 YDEGEE. V dropped 2 bases and J dropped 0 bases, with 12 bases sitting between them. In DNA form, the CDR3 reads TGTGCCAGCAGCTTCGGGCGGGCCAGCTCCTACGAGCAGTACTTC. It yields the protein CASSFGRASSYEQYF.

The gene calls are TRBV2 and TRBJ2-3; 16 nucleotides align to TRBD2. This CDR3 is built from 18 residues. Trimming took 6 bases from V and 8 from J; bases not matched to a gene: 14. Germline values: CDR1 SNHLY, CDR2 FYNNEI. The CDR3, as DNA: TGTGCCAGCAGGCCGGGACTAGCGGGGGGGCAGGGTAAAGTTACGCAGTATTTT. Protein product: CASRPGLAGGQGKVTQYF.

The V and J genes are TRBV21-1 and TRBJ1-1; the table's D call TRBD1 went unverified against the DNA. TRBV21-1 is designated a pseudogene. The length of the CDR3 is 16 residues. The CDR3 spells CASSKVSPDSNTEAFF. The CDR3 nucleotides read TGTGCCAGCAGCAAAGTCTCGCCAGATTCGAACACTGAAGCTTTCTTT.